This is a list of T cell receptor beta chains from one sample in a study of blood T cell repertoires in COVID-19. The repertoire was sequenced with immunoSEQ multiplex PCR; TCRdb's copy has only in-frame clones and lacks some. The sample carries 200,000 or so clones, roughly 85% recorded once. Input material: peripheral blood. These receptors were taken from a man aged 45-65 years who had recovered from COVID-19. Each CDR3 is given with its conserved first and last residue. D genes are given only for firm matches. Where a row states a size, it is once, few, many or the class of an expanded clone; other rows omit it.

TRBJ2-5,many,14,TRBV7-9,TRBD2,TGTGCCAGCAGCCCGCCGGGGGGAGGGGAGACCCAGTACTTC,CASSPPGGGETQYF
TRBJ1-3,NA,15,TRBV28,TRBD1,TGTGCCAGCAGTTCGCCCGACAGGGATGGAAACACCATATATTTT,CASSSPDRDGNTIYF
TRBJ1-6,NA,13,TRBV27,NA,TGTGCCAGCAGAGGAGGTGGGGGGTCACCCCTCCACTTT,CASRGGGGSPLHF
TRBJ2-7,NA,15,TRBV9,TRBD1,TGTGCCAGCAGCCCCGGGACAGGGAGCTCCTACGAGCAGTACTTC,CASSPGTGSSYEQYF
TRBJ2-7,NA,15,TRBV11-2,NA,TGTGCCAGCAGCTTAGAAGGAGGAGCGGTCCACGAGCAGTACTTC,CASSLEGGAVHEQYF
TRBJ2-7,NA,13,TRBV27,NA,TGTGCCAGCAGACCAACTAGCTCCTACGAGCAGTACTTC,CASRPTSSYEQYF
TRBJ2-2,NA,16,TRBV6-4,TRBD2,TGTGCCAGCAGTGAGGGACTAGCGCCAAAGACCGGGGAGCTGTTTTTT,CASSEGLAPKTGELFF
TRBJ2-5,NA,16,TRBV21-1,NA,TGTGCCAGCAGTTCCAAAAGACAGCCCCAATTTGTGTCCCAGTACTTC,CASSSKRQPQFVSQYF
TRBJ1-2,NA,11,TRBV30,TRBD1,TGTGCCTGGGACAGGGGTCGTGGCTACACCTTC,CAWDRGRGYTF
TRBJ2-2,NA,19,TRBV7-9,NA,TGTGCCAGCCCGGGTGCGGACTCGGAAGGAGGAGGTACGACCGGGGAGCTGTTTTTT,CASPGADSEGGGTTGELFF
TRBJ1-6,NA,14,TRBV5-1,NA,TGCGCCAGCAGCTTGGACAGGTCGGATTCACCCCTCCACTTT,CASSLDRSDSPLHF
TRBJ2-7,NA,15,TRBV27,NA,TGTGCCAGCAGTTTATCCGGGTTGCCCTACCACGAGCAGTACTTC,CASSLSGLPYHEQYF
TRBJ2-3,NA,15,TRBV27,TRBD1,TGTGCCAGCGGACGACAGGGCGACCTCACAGATACGCAGTATTTT,CASGRQGDLTDTQYF
TRBJ2-5,NA,15,TRBV2,NA,TGTGCCAGCAGGGGGTTACAGGGTCGAGGCGAGACCCAGTACTTC,CASRGLQGRGETQYF
TRBJ2-7,NA,18,TRBV7-9,NA,TGTGCCAGCAGCTTCCATGGTCGGACACTCTTGGAGTCCCACGAGCAGTACTTC,CASSFHGRTLLESHEQYF
TRBJ2-2,NA,14,TRBV5-1,NA,TGCGCCAGCAGCGCCCTTGAGGGAACCGGGGAGCTGTTTTTT,CASSALEGTGELFF
TRBJ2-7,NA,17,TRBV7-2,TRBD2,TGTGCCAGCAGCACCCTGACTAGCGGGAGGTTCCGTTACGAGCAGTACTTC,CASSTLTSGRFRYEQYF
TRBJ2-1,few,13,TRBV7-9,NA,TGTGCCAGCAGCTTAGCCCTTAACAATGAGCAGTTCTTC,CASSLALNNEQFF
TRBJ1-6,NA,15,TRBV28,NA,TGTGCCACACACCAGACAGGAACGAATAATTCACCCCTCCACTTT,CATHQTGTNNSPLHF
TRBJ2-1,NA,15,TRBV27,TRBD2,TGTGCCAGCGGGATACGGGCGGGAGGGGGCAATGAGCAGTTCTTC,CASGIRAGGGNEQFF
TRBJ2-3,NA,13,TRBV6-5,NA,TGTGCCAGCAGTCCACGAGGGGGAGATACGCAGTATTTT,CASSPRGGDTQYF
TRBJ2-5,NA,14,TRBV6-5,NA,TGTGCCAGCAGTTACTCTGTGGGGGGAGAGACCCAGTACTTC,CASSYSVGGETQYF
TRBJ2-7,NA,15,TRBV27,TRBD2,TGTGCCAGCAGTTTATCAGGGACTAGGGGTGGCGAGCAGTACTTC,CASSLSGTRGGEQYF
TRBJ1-5,NA,16,TRBV19,NA,TGTGCCAGTAGAAACCAGGGCCAGCATAGCAATCAGCCCCAGCATTTT,CASRNQGQHSNQPQHF
TRBJ2-7,once,16,TRBV7-8,NA,TGTGCCAGCAGCCCGAGATTGACAGGCCGTACCTACGAGCAGTACTTC,CASSPRLTGRTYEQYF
TRBJ1-2,NA,16,TRBV10-2,TRBD1,TGCGCCAGCAGTGACTGGACAGGAGCAGCTAACTATGGCTACACCTTC,CASSDWTGAANYGYTF
TRBJ2-7,NA,13,TRBV19,NA,TGTGCCAGTAGTAGTCAGGGCCCCTACGAGCAGTACTTC,CASSSQGPYEQYF
TRBJ2-2,NA,13,TRBV27,NA,TGTGCCAGCAGTTTACCCCCGGCCGGGGAGCTGTTTTTT,CASSLPPAGELFF